What follows are 20 T cell receptor beta chains derived from one specimen sequenced in a study of T cell repertoires in cytomegalovirus infection. The antigens these receptors bind are not known. TCRdb re-called the reads with MiXCR, one entry per CDR3 protein. Of around 300,000 distinct CDR3 sequences in the sample, around 25% were seen once. Specimen: cultured PBMCs, collected from culture after CMV antigen stimulation. Source of these receptors: a human donor in good health (CMV status not recorded). Some clones in this sample may be carry-over from other donors' samples.

This clonotype was counted only a few times. This chain connects TRBV19 to TRBJ1-2; D gene uncertain. Per germline, CDR1 LNHDA and CDR2 SQIVND (reference sequence). V was trimmed by 3 bases and J by 4 bases, leaving 6 bases between them. The CDR3 covers 12 residues. For the CDR3, the DNA is TGTGCCAGTAGTATTAGTGTCTATGGCTACACCTTC. Protein sequence: CASSISVYGYTF.

The chain couples TRBV7-2 to TRBJ2-7; 11 bases agree with TRBD2. Germline CDR1 SGHTA, CDR2 FQGNSA. The CDR3 runs to 14 residues. The J segment lost 7 bases and the V segment lost 5 bases, leaving 7 bases of the junction unmatched. The DNA for the CDR3 is TGTGCCAGCAGCATACTAGCGGGAGTTAGTGAGCAGTACGTC. The encoded protein is CASSILAGVSEQYV.

There are many counts of this clonotype. This rearrangement joins TRBV7-2 to TRBJ2-1, with TRBD1 matching 9 bases. Germline loops: CDR1 SGHTA, CDR2 FQGNSA. The ends lost 2 bases at V and 0 bases at J; junction bases unmatched: 11. The CDR3 covers 19 residues. CDR3 DNA sequence: TGTGCCAGCAGCTTATGGGACAGGGTATTTAGCGGCTCCTACAATGAGCAGTTCTTC. Its protein product is CASSLWDRVFSGSYNEQFF.

The chain combines TRBV7-2 with TRBJ1-2; 10 bases map to TRBD1. CDR3 size: 15 residues. The germline V gene encodes CDR1 SGHTA and CDR2 FQGNSA. After removal of 4 bases from V and 7 bases from J, the junction contained 9 bases not matched to a gene. CDR3 sequence (DNA): TGTGCCAGCAGCTACCGGGACAGGGGAATAGGTGGCTACACCTTC. As protein: CASSYRDRGIGGYTF.

Many counts were recorded for this clonotype. V is TRBV7-2 and J is TRBJ1-5; D not certain. Trimming took 2 bases from V and 7 from J, leaving 9 bases between them. Germline CDR1 is SGHTA and CDR2 is FQGNSA. The CDR3 covers 13 residues. The CDR3 spells CASSLWREQPQHF. Written as DNA, the CDR3 is TGTGCCAGCAGCTTATGGCGCGAACAGCCCCAGCATTTT.

This clonotype was counted many times. The chain combines TRBV7-2 with TRBJ1-1; 7 positions agree with TRBD1. Germline V gives CDR1 SGHTA, CDR2 FQGNSA. This CDR3 contains 14 residues. V shed 3 bases and J 4 bases; nucleotides not matched to a gene: 5. The CDR3 DNA follows: TGTGCCAGCAGCTTGAAGACAGGGCGCACTGAAGCTTTCTTT. Translated: CASSLKTGRTEAFF.

The V gene is TRBV7-2, the J gene TRBJ2-1; TRBD2 matches at 8 bases. J was trimmed by 8 bases and V by 0 bases; bases with no gene match: 21. Per germline, CDR1 SGHTA and CDR2 FQGNSA. This CDR3 is 20 amino acids long. DNA of the CDR3: TGTGCCAGCAGCTTAGCGAAAATAGGTGGCGGGAGGTACCACGGGGATGAGCAGTTCTTC. This sequence encodes CASSLAKIGGGRYHGDEQFF.

J is TRBJ2-3 and V is TRBV6-5; TRBD2 matches at 8 bases. V was pared by 1 base and J by 4 bases, with 4 bases of the junction left unmatched. Germline assignment: CDR1 MNHEY and CDR2 SVGAGI. The CDR3 length is 15 residues. In DNA, the CDR3 is TGTGCCAGCAGTTACTTAGCGGGAAGGGCAGATACGCAGTATTTT. The encoded protein is CASSYLAGRADTQYF.

This clonotype was counted ten times or more. The gene calls are TRBV4-3 and TRBJ1-2, with a possible D match to TRBD1 (5 bases). The CDR3 is 18 amino acids. V was clipped by 0 bases and J by 0 bases, with 17 bases between them. The germline gives CDR1 LGHNA, CDR2 YSLEER. The CDR3 coding sequence is TGCGCCAGCAGCCAAGATCGACAGCTACTATATTCTAACTATGGCTACACCTTC. This codes for CASSQDRQLLYSNYGYTF.

In this sample, this clonotype turned up a few times. This chain joins TRBV7-6 and TRBJ2-1; 9 nucleotides match TRBD2. CDR1 SGHVS and CDR2 FNYEAQ come from the germline V gene. This CDR3 spans 17 amino acids. V dropped 5 bases and J dropped 0; count of bases not matched to a gene: 8. The CDR3 nucleotides are TGTGCCAGCAGCCAAAGAGGTAGCGGGAGCTCCTACAATGAGCAGTTCTTC. Its translation: CASSQRGSGSSYNEQFF.

This clonotype came up many times. The chain employs TRBV7-2 and TRBJ1-2; D possibly corresponds to TRBD1 (6 bases). CDR3 length: 14 residues. Germline V gives CDR1 SGHTA, CDR2 FQGNSA. Trimming took 1 base from V and 6 from J, leaving 12 bases between them. The CDR3 region is CASSLVRGRDGYTF. In DNA, the CDR3 is TGTGCCAGCAGCTTAGTCCGGGGGCGGGATGGCTACACCTTC. The full variable domain, its missing parts supplied by reference TRBV7-2 and TRBJ1-2, is GAGVSQSPSNKVTEKGKDVELRCDPISGHTALYWYRQSLGQGLEFLIYFQGNSAPDKSGLPSDRFSAERTGGSVSTLTIQRTQQEDSAVYLCASSLVRGRDGYTFGSGTRLTVV.

In this sample, this clonotype turned up once. This chain links TRBV19 with TRBJ2-1; possibly TRBD1 for D (6 bases). The CDR3 has 14 amino acids. CDR1 and CDR2 from the germline V gene are LNHDA and SQIVND (reference sequence). Trimming took 4 bases from V and 2 from J, leaving 9 bases between them. DNA for the CDR3: TGTGCCAGTAGTAACCCAGGGGCCTACAATGAGCAGTTCTTC. The encoded protein is CASSNPGAYNEQFF.

The CDR3 loop reads CAIGYITSGQYEQYF. For the CDR3, the DNA is TGTGCCATCGGATACATCACTAGCGGGCAATACGAGCAGTACTTC. The gene calls are TRBV10-3 and TRBJ2-7, with TRBD2 matching 9 bases. J lost 4 bases, V lost 8 bases, and 12 bases had no gene match. Germline V lookup: CDR1 ENHRY, CDR2 SYGVKD. The CDR3 extends over 15 amino acids.

The chain has TRBV5-1 and TRBJ2-3, with TRBD1 matching 9 bases. V shed 7 bases, J shed 2 bases, and the junction held 5 bases outside the gene matches. Germline-derived CDR1 and CDR2 are SGHRS and YFSETQ. This CDR3 comprises 14 residues. This CDR3 is CASLRDRDTDTQYF. The CDR3 DNA sequence: TGCGCCAGCCTCCGGGACAGGGACACAGATACGCAGTATTTT.

Points on this clonotype: This CDR3 fails to terminate in the conserved phenylalanine or tryptophan, so it likely reflects a read error. The DNA is omitted, as the CDR3 cannot be located on it reliably, and the CDR3 follows TCRdb's listing. Here the CDR3 reads CASSLAQGMNTEASL. The V gene is TRBV7-2, the J gene TRBJ1-1; the DNA was not compared with TRBD1, the D call given in the table. The CDR3 is 15 amino acids long, termini counted. The germline V gene has CDR1 SGHTA and CDR2 FQGNSA.

In its sample, this clonotype was seen a few times. The V and J genes are TRBV5-1 and TRBJ2-7; 12 bases fit TRBD2. This CDR3 has 18 residues. The germline V gene encodes CDR1 SGHRS and CDR2 YFSETQ. With V trimmed by 5 bases and J by 6 bases, 18 bases remained unmatched. CDR3 sequence (DNA): TGCGCCAGCAGTGCCCAGCCTAGCGGGAGGGTCGAGGTAAGCGAGCAGTACTTC. Translation: CASSAQPSGRVEVSEQYF.

The chain joins TRBV5-4 to TRBJ2-5; the D is unclear. This CDR3 region has 14 residues. Germline lookup yields CDR1 SGHNT and CDR2 YYREEE (reference sequence). The V and J ends lost 2 bases and 4 bases respectively, with 12 bases between them. The CDR3 nucleotides read TGTGCCAGCAGCTTTATTGCCTCCCGAGAGACCCAGTACTTC. Translating gives CASSFIASRETQYF. The full variable domain, its missing parts supplied by reference TRBV5-4 and TRBJ2-5, is ETGVTQSPTHLIKTRGQQVTLRCSSQSGHNTVSWYQQALGQGPQFIFQYYREEENGRGNFPPRFSGLQFPNYSSELNVNALELDDSALYLCASSFIASRETQYFGPGTRLLVL.

This clonotype was seen only a few times. The V and J genes are TRBV28 and TRBJ1-6, with 7 bases that match TRBD1. From germline, CDR1 is MDHEN and CDR2 SYDVKM. Trimming took 5 bases from V and 8 from J; bases not matched to a gene: 9. The CDR3 consists of 15 residues. The CDR3 region has the DNA TGTGCCAGCAGTATCTTGGGGACAGATTATTCACCCCTCCACTTT. It codes for CASSILGTDYSPLHF. Complete variable domain (other parts from reference TRBV28 and TRBJ1-6): DVKVTQSSRYLVKRTGEKVFLECVQDMDHENMFWYRQDPGLGLRLIYFSYDVKMKEKGDIPEGYSVSREKKERFSLILESASTNQTSMYLCASSILGTDYSPLHFGNGTRLTVT.

Many counts were recorded for this clonotype. In DNA, the CDR3 is TGTGCCAGCAGCTTAGCGCCACAGCCCTACGAGCAGTACTTC. This translates into CASSLAPQPYEQYF. The chain uses TRBV7-2 and TRBJ2-7; D unclear. The length of the CDR3 is 14 residues. CDR1 and CDR2 from the germline V gene are SGHTA and FQGNSA. Deletions cut 0 bases from V and 2 bases from J, with 8 bases between.

The J gene is TRBJ2-3, the V gene TRBV4-3; a weak D match, TRBD2 (6 bases). The CDR3 has 16 residues. Trimming removed 0 bases from V and 2 bases from J, with 12 bases in between. The V gene's germline CDR1 is LGHNA and CDR2 YSLEER. The DNA for the CDR3 is TGCGCCAGCAGCCAAGATGGGCGGGGTCCCACAGATACGCAGTATTTT. This gives the protein CASSQDGRGPTDTQYF.